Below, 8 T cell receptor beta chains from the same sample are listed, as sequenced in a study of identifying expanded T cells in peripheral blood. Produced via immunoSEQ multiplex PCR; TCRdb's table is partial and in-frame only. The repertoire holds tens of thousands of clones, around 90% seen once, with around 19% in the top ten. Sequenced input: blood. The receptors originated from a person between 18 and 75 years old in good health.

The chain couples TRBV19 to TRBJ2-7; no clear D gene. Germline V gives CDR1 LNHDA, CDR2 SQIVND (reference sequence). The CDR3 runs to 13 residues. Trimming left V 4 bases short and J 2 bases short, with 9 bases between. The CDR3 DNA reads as TGTGCCAGTAGTACGACACCACCCTACGAGCAGTACTTC. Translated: CASSTTPPYEQYF. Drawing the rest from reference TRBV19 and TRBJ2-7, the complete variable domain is DGGITQSPKYLFRKEGQNVTLSCEQNLNHDAMYWYRQDPGQGLRLIYYSQIVNDFQKGDIAEGYSVSREKKESFPLTVTSAQKNPTAFYLCASSTTPPYEQYFGPGTRLTVT.

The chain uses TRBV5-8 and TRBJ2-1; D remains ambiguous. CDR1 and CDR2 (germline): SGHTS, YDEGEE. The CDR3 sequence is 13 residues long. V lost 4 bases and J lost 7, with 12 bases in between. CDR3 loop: CASSHSPRNEQFF. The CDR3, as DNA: TGTGCCAGCAGCCATTCGCCGCGTAATGAGCAGTTCTTC. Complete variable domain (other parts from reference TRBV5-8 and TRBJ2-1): EAGVTQSPTHLIKTRGQQATLRCSPISGHTSVYWYQQALGLGLQFLLWYDEGEERNRGNFPPRFSGRQFPNYSSELNVNALELEDSALYLCASSHSPRNEQFFGPGTRLTVL.

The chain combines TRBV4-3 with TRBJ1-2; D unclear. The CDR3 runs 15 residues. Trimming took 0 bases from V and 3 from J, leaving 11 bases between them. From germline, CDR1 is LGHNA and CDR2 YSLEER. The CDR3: CASSQDVGEDYGYTF. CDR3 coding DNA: TGCGCCAGCAGCCAAGACGTCGGGGAGGACTATGGCTACACCTTC.

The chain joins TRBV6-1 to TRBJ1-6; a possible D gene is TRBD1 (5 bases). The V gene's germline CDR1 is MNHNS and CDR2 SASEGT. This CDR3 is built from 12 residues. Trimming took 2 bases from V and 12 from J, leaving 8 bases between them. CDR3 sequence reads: CASSEYGGPLHF. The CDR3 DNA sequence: TGTGCCAGCAGTGAATATGGGGGACCCCTCCACTTT.

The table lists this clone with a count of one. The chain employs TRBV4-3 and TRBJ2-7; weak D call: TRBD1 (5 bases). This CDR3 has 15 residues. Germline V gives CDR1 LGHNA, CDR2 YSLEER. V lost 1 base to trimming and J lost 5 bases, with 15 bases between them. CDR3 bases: TGCGCCAGCAGCCAAGTAGGTCAGGGAAAAGACGAGCAGTACTTC. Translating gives CASSQVGQGKDEQYF.

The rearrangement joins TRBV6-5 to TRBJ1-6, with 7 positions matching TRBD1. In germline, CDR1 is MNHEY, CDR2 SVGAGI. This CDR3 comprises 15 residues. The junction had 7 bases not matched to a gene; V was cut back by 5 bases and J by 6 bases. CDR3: CASSRVDRANSPLHF. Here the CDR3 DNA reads TGTGCCAGCAGTCGCGTTGACAGGGCTAATTCACCCCTCCACTTT.

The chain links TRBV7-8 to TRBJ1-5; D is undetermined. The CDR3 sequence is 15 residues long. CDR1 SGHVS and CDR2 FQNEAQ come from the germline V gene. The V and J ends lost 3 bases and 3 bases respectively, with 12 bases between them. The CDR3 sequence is CASSFEELINQPQHF. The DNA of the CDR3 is TGTGCCAGCAGCTTCGAAGAACTAATCAATCAGCCCCAGCATTTT.

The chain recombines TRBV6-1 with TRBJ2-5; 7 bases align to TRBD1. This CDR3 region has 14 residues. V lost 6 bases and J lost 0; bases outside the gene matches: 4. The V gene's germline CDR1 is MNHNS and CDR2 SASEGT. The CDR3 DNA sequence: TGTGCCAGCAGCCGACAGGGAAACCAAGAGACCCAGTACTTC. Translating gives CASSRQGNQETQYF.